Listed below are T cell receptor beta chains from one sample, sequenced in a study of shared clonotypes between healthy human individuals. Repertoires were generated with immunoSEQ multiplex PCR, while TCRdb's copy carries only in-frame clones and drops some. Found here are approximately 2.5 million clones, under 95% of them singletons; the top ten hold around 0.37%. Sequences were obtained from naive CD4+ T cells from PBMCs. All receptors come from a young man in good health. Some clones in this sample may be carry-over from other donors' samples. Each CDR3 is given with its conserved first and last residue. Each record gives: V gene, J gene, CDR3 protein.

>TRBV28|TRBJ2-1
CASSFRLAGGGEQFF
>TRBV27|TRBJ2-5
CASSFPRVSCQETQYF
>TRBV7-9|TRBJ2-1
CASSLDDEQFF
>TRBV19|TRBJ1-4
CASSFQGYDEKLFF
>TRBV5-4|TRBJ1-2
CASTMEGRDGYTF
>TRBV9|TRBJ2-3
CASSVWTRDTQYF
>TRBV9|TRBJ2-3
CASSVVASGDTQYF
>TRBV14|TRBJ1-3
CASRQQGTGNTIYF
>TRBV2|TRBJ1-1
CASTQQRPDTEAFF
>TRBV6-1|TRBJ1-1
CASSDDYRGNTEAFF
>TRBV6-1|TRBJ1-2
CASNRAGSNYGYTF
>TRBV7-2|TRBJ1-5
CASSLVVSNQPQHF
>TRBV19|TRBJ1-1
CASSRPGQSNTEAFF
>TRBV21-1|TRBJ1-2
CASSSRVLRYGYTF
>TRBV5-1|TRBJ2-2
CASSLDRNTGELFF
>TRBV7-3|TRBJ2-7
CASSLGTSSYEQYF
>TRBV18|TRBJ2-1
CASSTRRAIFSYNEQFF
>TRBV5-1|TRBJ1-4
CASSSRTGDEKLFF
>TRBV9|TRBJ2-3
CASSRGPAPDTQYF
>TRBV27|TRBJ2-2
CASSLFWDRGRTGELFF
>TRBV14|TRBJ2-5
CASSQDGNRGLGETQYF
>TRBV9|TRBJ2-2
CASSVGRGLGWAGELFF
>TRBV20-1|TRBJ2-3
CSARPLESQYF
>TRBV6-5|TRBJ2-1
CASSYGFIKGFGQFF
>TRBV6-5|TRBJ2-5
CASSYSSGRGRETQYF
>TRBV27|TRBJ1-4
CASSLRIGATNEKLFF
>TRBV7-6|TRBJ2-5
CASSLTGEETQYF
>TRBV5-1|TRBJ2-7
CASSFTGTSGRKSDEQYF
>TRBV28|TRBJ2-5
CASSFLAGVRQETQYF
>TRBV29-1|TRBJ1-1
CSVWTGQNTEAFF
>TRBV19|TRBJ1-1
CASSISGGRRDTEAFF
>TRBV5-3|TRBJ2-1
CARSIGTSFPSSYNEQFF
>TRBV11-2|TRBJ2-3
CASSRSRTDTQYF
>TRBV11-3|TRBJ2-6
CASSLNSGTGDFAGANVLTF
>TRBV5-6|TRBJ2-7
CASSPRVAGGYEQYF
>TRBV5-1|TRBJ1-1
CASRPGWQAATEAFF
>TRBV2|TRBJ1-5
CASSEFRGNQPQHF
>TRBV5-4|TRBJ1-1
CASGVPVGTEAFF
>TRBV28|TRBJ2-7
CASSSPSRVGEQYF
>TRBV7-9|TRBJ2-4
CASSPQILAKNIQYF
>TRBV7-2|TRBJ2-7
CASSFLGLGAAGPYF
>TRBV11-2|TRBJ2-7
CASSSWGGSYEQYF
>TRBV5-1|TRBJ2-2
CASSLDYRNTGELFF
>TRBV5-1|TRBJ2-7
CASSLGVLAGGAAGEQYF
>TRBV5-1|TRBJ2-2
CASSLEWGGELFF
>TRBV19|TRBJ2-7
CASSSSAYEQYF
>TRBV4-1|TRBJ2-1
CASSLIRASEYNEQFF
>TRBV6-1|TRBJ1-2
CASTRSSGQGGYTF
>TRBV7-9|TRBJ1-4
CASSSEEKLFF
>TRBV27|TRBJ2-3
CASSLFRAGGSTDTQYF
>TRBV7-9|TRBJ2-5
CASSLNFGQGGTQYF
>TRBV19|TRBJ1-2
CASNAGTGYFGGYTF
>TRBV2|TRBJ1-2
CASSEAGPNYGYTF
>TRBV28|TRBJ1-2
CASSAEVYGYTF
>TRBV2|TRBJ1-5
CASRDTNQPQHF
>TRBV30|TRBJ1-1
CAWAWRGLLGPEAFF
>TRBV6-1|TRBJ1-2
CASSSPDRGGYGYTF
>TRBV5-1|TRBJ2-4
CASYTGTGKNIQYF
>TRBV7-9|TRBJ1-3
CASSLSRGLSSGNTIYF
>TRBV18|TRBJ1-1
CASSPFRTGMNTEAFF